This T cell receptor (delta chain) appears in the sequencing data of a study of γδ T cells in repeated Plasmodium falciparum infection. This CDR3 is 16 amino acids long. Germline-derived CDR1 and CDR2 are TSWWSYY and QGS. Gammadelta T cells were flow-sorted from PBMC into Vgamma9/Vdelta2+ and Vdelta2-negative populations for bulk analysis. TCRdb re-processed the multiplex PCR reads using CATT. Here the sample spans about 51,000 delta-chain clones, roughly 1.9% being singletons. On this clone itself: The protein TCRdb gives is from a much larger clone and does not agree with this DNA's translation at residue 13, likely a read error; the protein shown here comes from the DNA.

The receptor was derived from a pool of human donors (malaria-infected and uninfected, not separated). The sequenced sample was gamma-delta T cells from blood. The chain recombines TRDV1 with TRDJ1; D tentatively fits TRDD2 or TRDD3 (5 bases each). The J gene comes from matching the DNA to germline here; TCRdb lacks it. Written as DNA, the CDR3 is TGTGCTCTTGGGGACTCTGGGCTCCTATACACCGATAGACTCATCTTT. Translated: CALGDSGLLYTDRLIF.